Each of the 22 T cell receptor beta chains below was sequenced from the same sample in a study of T cells after yellow fever vaccination (dated by TCRdb to about 2019). Library prep was done by 5' RACE. Sequencing was performed on an Illumina NovaSeq 6000. Using fastp trimming at Q25 and MiXCR clonotype assembly, TCRdb reanalyzed the public sequencing data and kept in-frame beta chains. Merged by CDR3 protein, the rows form single entries marked with the most common genes and DNA. Counted in this sample were approximately 450,000 distinct CDR3 sequences; under 20% of them appeared once. Jointly, the top ten make up 18% of the sample. According to the study, the label for this sample's treatment or condition signals: live attenuated yellow fever vaccine strain. The source material was PBMCs, sampled before the yellow fever booster vaccination. Receptors were obtained from a man younger than 30 who received the YFV17D yellow fever vaccine.

J is TRBJ1-2 and V is TRBV25-1; TRBD1 might be the D (5 bases). V lost 4 bases, J lost 6 bases, and 15 bases lay in between. Germline-derived CDR1 and CDR2 are MGHDK and SYGVNS. This CDR3 has 14 amino acids. CDR3 region: CASSVRGREDGYTF. The DNA for the CDR3 is TGTGCCAGCAGTGTCCGGGGGAGAGAGGATGGCTACACCTTC.

The CDR3 DNA sequence: TGTGCCAGCAGTGGTGGCAGGGGGGCTGAAGCTTTCTTT. It encodes CASSGGRGAEAFF. The J gene is TRBJ1-1, the V gene TRBV6-1; 7 nucleotides agree with TRBD1. This CDR3 region has 13 residues. The V gene end was trimmed by 4 bases and the J gene end by 6 bases; junction bases not matched to a gene: 5. Per the germline V gene, CDR1 is MNHNS and CDR2 is SASEGT.

The table lists this clonotype with a few counts. The V gene is TRBV19, the J gene TRBJ1-2; D not certain. V gave up 5 bases and J gave up 2 bases, with 6 bases separating them. The CDR3 loop spans 12 amino acids. Germline CDR1 LNHDA, CDR2 SQIVND (reference sequence). The CDR3 spells CASSELNYGYTF. The CDR3 nucleotides are TGTGCCAGTAGTGAACTAAACTATGGCTACACCTTC.

J is TRBJ2-1 and V is TRBV20-1; 7 positions agree with TRBD2. V was clipped by 3 bases and J by 8 bases; unmatched bases: 13. CDR1 and CDR2 from the germline V gene are DFQATT and SNEGSKA (reference sequence). This CDR3 has 15 residues. CDR3 bases: TGCAGTGCTAGTTTGGGGGGGTCTGCACGGGATGAGCAGTTCTTC. This sequence encodes CSASLGGSARDEQFF.

This clonotype has a count of ten or more. The DNA of the CDR3 is TGTGCCAGCTCACCAAATCCTTCGGTGAACACTGAAGCTTTCTTT. Translation: CASSPNPSVNTEAFF. The chain recombines TRBV18 with TRBJ1-1, with unresolved D. The germline V and J ends were trimmed by 2 bases and 0 bases, with 10 bases remaining between them. Looked up from germline, CDR1 is KGHSH and CDR2 is LQKENI. The CDR3 contains 15 residues. Combining the CDR3 with reference TRBV18 and TRBJ1-1 gives the whole variable domain NAGVMQNPRHLVRRRGQEARLRCSPMKGHSHVYWYRQLPEEGLKFMVYLQKENIIDESGMPKERFSAEFPKEGPSILRIQQVVRGDSAAYFCASSPNPSVNTEAFFGQGTRLTVV.

The rearrangement uses TRBV21-1 and TRBJ1-3; TRBD1, the D gene given by the table, was not confirmed from the DNA. TRBV21-1 is marked as a pseudogene. This CDR3 region has 15 residues. This chain's CDR3 is CASIPGSSSGNTIYF. CDR3 in DNA: TGTGCCAGCATCCCGGGGTCTAGCTCTGGAAACACCATATATTTT.

This clonotype appeared a few times. The chain has TRBV4-3 and TRBJ2-3, with 11 bases aligning to TRBD1. With 7 bases clipped from V and 8 bases from J, the junction kept 8 bases outside the gene matches. Germline V CDR1 and CDR2: LGHNA, YSLEER. The CDR3 runs 14 residues. The CDR3 sequence is CASTTGTGGGTQYF. CDR3 bases: TGCGCCAGCACAACCGGGACAGGGGGAGGTACGCAGTATTTT.

This CDR3 is CASSLLYQPQHF. The CDR3 region has the DNA TGTGCCAGCAGTTTACTATATCAGCCCCAGCATTTT. This sequence joins TRBV12-3 or TRBV12-4 and TRBJ1-5; the D is unclear. Trimming removed 2 bases at V and 5 bases at J, with 4 bases between. This CDR3 is 12 amino acids long.

This clonotype appeared a few times. The chain is built from TRBV6-2 or TRBV6-3 and TRBJ1-1; D may be TRBD1 (6 bases). The CDR3 extends over 14 amino acids. Trimming removed 2 bases at V and 11 bases at J, with 18 bases between. Germline-derived CDR1 and CDR2 are MNHEY and SVGEGT. CDR3 sequence: CASSYRDRRLTAFF. In nucleotides, the CDR3 is TGTGCCAGCAGTTACCGCGACAGGCGCTTAACCGCTTTCTTT.

This clonotype was counted only a few times. This chain uses TRBV12-3 or TRBV12-4 with TRBJ2-7; 7 nucleotides align to TRBD2. The CDR3 has 16 amino acids. V gave up 6 bases and J gave up 2 bases; unmatched junction bases: 13. CDR3 sequence: CASRGRGESGAYEQYV. The CDR3, as DNA: TGTGCCAGCAGGGGTCGGGGGGAGAGTGGGGCCTACGAGCAGTACGTC.

The chain recombines TRBV24-1 with TRBJ2-1; 9 bases line up with TRBD1. This CDR3 has 16 residues. Unmatched junction bases numbered 6, after V lost 4 bases and J lost 3 bases. Germline CDR1 is KGHDR and CDR2 is SFDVKD. DNA of the CDR3: TGTGCCACCAGTGACCCACAGGGGGCTGTCTACAATGAGCAGTTCTTC. Protein: CATSDPQGAVYNEQFF.

This chain connects TRBV19 to TRBJ2-4; D may be TRBD2 (5 bases). Germline assignment: CDR1 LNHDA and CDR2 SQIVND (reference sequence). Deletions cut 5 bases from V and 2 bases from J, with 13 bases between. This CDR3 contains 15 residues. The CDR3 loop is CASSRYSVTKNIQYF. CDR3 nucleotides: TGTGCCAGTAGTCGTTATAGCGTGACCAAAAACATTCAGTACTTC.

The gene calls are TRBV5-1 and TRBJ2-5, with 12 positions matching TRBD2. The germline CDR1 and CDR2 sequences are SGHRS and YFSETQ. The CDR3 sequence is 16 residues long. V shed 3 bases and J 0 bases; nucleotides not matched to a gene: 3. The CDR3 bases are TGCGCCAGCAGCTACGGACTAGCGGGATACCAAGAGACCCAGTACTTC. This encodes CASSYGLAGYQETQYF.

V is TRBV5-1 and J is TRBJ2-3, with D perhaps matching TRBD2 (6 bases). The CDR3 is 16 amino acids. Trimming cost V 0 bases and J 2 bases, with 13 bases left between them. Germline-derived CDR1 and CDR2 are SGHRS and YFSETQ. This CDR3 is CASSLDAGPLTDTQYF. The CDR3 DNA reads as TGCGCCAGCAGCTTGGACGCGGGACCCCTCACAGATACGCAGTATTTT. The full variable domain, its missing parts supplied by reference TRBV5-1 and TRBJ2-3, is KAGVTQTPRYLIKTRGQQVTLSCSPISGHRSVSWYQQTPGQGLQFLFEYFSETQRNKGNFPGRFSGRQFSNSRSEMNVSTLELGDSALYLCASSLDAGPLTDTQYFGPGTRLTVL.

The V and J genes are TRBV4-1 and TRBJ1-6, with a weak D call TRBD1 (6 bases). The length of the CDR3 is 16 residues. Germline lookup yields CDR1 MGHRA and CDR2 YSYEKL. Trimming shortened V by 1 base and J by 8 bases, and 15 bases separated the two germline ends. In DNA form, the CDR3 reads TGCGCCAGCAGCCAAGGTAGGGGGATGCGGGATTCACCCCTCCACTTT. It is translated as CASSQGRGMRDSPLHF.

This clonotype has ten or more counts. This chain joins TRBV5-6 and TRBJ2-7; 9 nucleotides agree with TRBD1. Per the germline V gene, CDR1 is SGHDT and CDR2 is YYEEEE. V dropped 2 bases and J dropped 5; count of bases not matched to a gene: 8. This CDR3 is built from 15 residues. The CDR3 DNA reads as TGTGCCAGCAGCTTCGACCGGACAGGGGTGAACGAGCAGTACTTC. It specifies CASSFDRTGVNEQYF. Together with reference TRBV5-6 and TRBJ2-7, the CDR3 gives the full variable domain: DAGVTQSPTHLIKTRGQQVTLRCSPKSGHDTVSWYQQALGQGPQFIFQYYEEEERQRGNFPDRFSGHQFPNYSSELNVNALLLGDSALYLCASSFDRTGVNEQYFGPGTRLTVT.

This clonotype has a single count. The chain links TRBV9 to TRBJ1-6; D gene unclear. The CDR3 loop spans 16 amino acids. CDR1 and CDR2 (germline): SGDLS, YYNGEE. V was trimmed by 3 bases and J by 7 bases, leaving 17 bases between them. The CDR3 sequence is CASSAASGPQNSPLHF. CDR3 nucleotides: TGTGCCAGCAGCGCTGCCTCCGGGCCTCAAAATTCACCCCTCCACTTT.

This clonotype has more than one count but fewer than ten. The gene calls are TRBV12-3 or TRBV12-4 and TRBJ1-2, with D hard to call. V lost 6 bases to trimming and J lost 4 bases, with 15 bases between them. The CDR3 has 14 residues. The chain's CDR3 is CASSRDGGLYGYTF. CDR3 coding DNA: TGTGCCAGCAGCCGCGATGGAGGCCTCTATGGCTACACCTTC.

V is TRBV29-1 and J is TRBJ2-5; tentatively, D is TRBD1 (6 bases). With 4 bases removed from V and 3 bases from J, the gap between germline ends came to 9 bases. This CDR3 spans 12 amino acids. In germline, CDR1 is SQVTM, CDR2 ANQGSEA. CDR3 bases: TGCAGCGTTGTAAGGACAGAAGAGACCCAGTACTTC. Translated, it gives CSVVRTEETQYF.

The chain employs TRBV6-2 or TRBV6-3 and TRBJ2-2; TRBD1 matches at 7 bases. Germline V gene lookup returns CDR1 MNHEY and CDR2 SVGEGT. V lost 3 bases and J lost 0; bases outside the gene matches: 7. This CDR3 contains 17 residues. For the CDR3, the DNA is TGTGCCAGCAGTTATTCACACAGGGGCCCGAACACCGGGGAGCTGTTTTTT. This sequence encodes CASSYSHRGPNTGELFF.

J is TRBJ1-5 and V is TRBV12-3 or TRBV12-4; D is unresolved. CDR3 size: 15 residues. Deletions cut 2 bases from V and 4 bases from J, with 12 bases between. The DNA of the CDR3 is TGTGCCAGCAGTTTAAAGAGGGCCCCTAATCAGCCCCAGCATTTT. It specifies CASSLKRAPNQPQHF.

This clonotype was observed a few times. This chain uses TRBV7-2 with TRBJ2-4; TRBD1 might be the D (5 bases). Germline V gene sequence: CDR1 SGHTA, CDR2 FQGNSA. Trimming shortened V by 2 bases and J by 3 bases, and 8 bases separated the two germline ends. The CDR3 runs 14 residues. DNA of the CDR3: TGTGCCAGCAGCTTATTCAGGGTCAAAAACATTCAGTACTTC. This gives the protein CASSLFRVKNIQYF. The variable domain in full, with the rest retrieved from reference TRBV7-2 and TRBJ2-4, is GAGVSQSPSNKVTEKGKDVELRCDPISGHTALYWYRQSLGQGLEFLIYFQGNSAPDKSGLPSDRFSAERTGGSVSTLTIQRTQQEDSAVYLCASSLFRVKNIQYFGAGTRLSVL.